These 13 T cell receptor delta chains share one sample of origin, sequenced in a study of gamma-delta chains in newborns, infants, children. TCRdb re-called the reads using CATT. The sample lists around 4,500 delta-chain clones, 4% to 5.5% seen once, with over 9.5% in the top ten. Specimen: blood. The receptors here all came from a child who was a newborn, infant or young child, either healthy, febrile or measles-vaccinated (not recorded which).

To note about this clone: A read error is possible here, since a much larger clone lies one base away. V usage is TRDV2 and J usage is TRDJ1; a weak D match, TRDD3 (5 bases). Germline-derived CDR1 and CDR2 are GEAIGNYY and EKD. V lost 3 bases and J lost 3, with 10 bases in between. CDR3 size: 13 residues. The CDR3 sequence: CACDLLDADKLIF. CDR3 DNA sequence: TGTGCCTGTGACCTACTGGACGCCGATAAACTCATCTTT.

This chain connects TRDV1 to TRDJ2; 10 bases match TRDD3. This CDR3 spans 20 amino acids. CDR1 TSWWSYY and CDR2 QGS come from the germline V gene. Trimming took 0 bases from V and 8 from J; bases not matched to a gene: 18. CDR3 region: CALGELTKTGGWGEWAQLFF. In DNA, the CDR3 is TGTGCTCTTGGGGAACTAACTAAGACTGGGGGATGGGGGGAATGGGCACAACTCTTCTTT.

This clone counts as medium-sized. It may be a read error: a sequence one base away is much more abundant. Different DNA sequences within this sample yield the same CDR3. This chain connects TRDV2 to TRDJ3; D uncertain. The CDR3 consists of 17 residues. Looked up from germline, CDR1 is GEAIGNYY and CDR2 is EKD. Trimming stripped 0 bases from V and 0 bases from J, with 8 bases between. The CDR3 here is CACDTWASSWDTRQMFF. Written as DNA, the CDR3 is TGTGCCTGTGACACCTGGGCGAGCTCCTGGGACACCCGACAGATGTTTTTC.

This clone was counted between two and nine times. The chain couples TRDV2 to TRDJ2; TRDD3 matches 10 bases. The V gene's germline CDR1 is GEAIGNYY and CDR2 EKD. This CDR3 contains 18 residues. V was pared by 3 bases and J by 0 bases, with 9 bases of the junction left unmatched. The CDR3: CACDSLGDTEALTAQLFF. As DNA, the CDR3 is TGTGCCTGTGACTCATTGGGGGATACTGAGGCTTTGACAGCACAACTCTTCTTT.

Worth noting for this clone: A clone one base away is much larger, so this may be a read error. Distinct nucleotide sequences in the sample also encode this CDR3. The J gene is TRDJ1, the V gene TRDV2; TRDD3 matches 12 bases. The CDR3 length is 16 residues. CDR1 GEAIGNYY and CDR2 EKD come from the germline V gene. The CDR3 loop reads CACDILGDTDTDKLIF. CDR3 sequence (DNA): TGTGCCTGCGACATACTGGGGGATACCGACACCGATAAACTCATCTTT.

In its sample, this clone ranks as medium-sized. This sample also contains other DNA sequences that code for the same CDR3. V is TRDV2 and J is TRDJ3; 8 bases fit TRDD3. The germline V gene encodes CDR1 GEAIGNYY and CDR2 EKD. CDR3 length: 17 amino acids. V shed 1 base, J shed 0 bases, and the junction held 1 base outside the gene matches. The CDR3: CACDTTGGSWDTRQMFF. CDR3 sequence (DNA): TGTGCCTGTGACACTACTGGGGGCTCCTGGGACACCCGACAGATGTTTTTC.

This clone was found a few times. This chain connects TRDV1 to TRDJ1, with D possibly TRDD3 on 6 matching bases. CDR1 and CDR2 (germline): TSWWSYY, QGS. With 1 base removed from V and 1 base from J, the gap between germline ends came to 19 bases. The CDR3 contains 18 residues. The CDR3 loop reads CALGERRTWGFLTDKLIF. In nucleotides, the CDR3 is TGTGCTCTTGGGGAACGGCGCACGTGGGGATTTCTCACCGATAAACTCATCTTT.

A word on this clone: A much more abundant neighbour one base away suggests this may be a read error. The gene calls are TRDV2 and TRDJ2; the match to TRDD3 covers 9 bases. Per the germline V gene, CDR1 is GEAIGNYY and CDR2 is EKD. The CDR3 totals 16 residues. The CDR3 region is CACDYWGTSLAAQLFF. For the CDR3, the DNA is TGTGCCTGTGACTACTGGGGGACCTCTTTGGCAGCACAACTCTTCTTT.

The sample holds a few counts of this clone. The chain joins TRDV2 to TRDJ3; TRDD3 matches 8 bases. The CDR3 consists of 18 residues. V shed 1 base, J shed 0 bases, and the junction held 4 bases outside the gene matches. Germline loops: CDR1 GEAIGNYY, CDR2 EKD. CDR3 in amino acids: CACDTRDTRSWDTRQMFF. The CDR3 coding sequence is TGTGCCTGTGACACGAGGGATACGCGCTCCTGGGACACCCGACAGATGTTTTTC.

The V gene is TRDV2, the J gene TRDJ3; 10 bases are a match to TRDD3. The CDR3 sequence is 17 residues long. V gave up 4 bases and J gave up 5 bases; unmatched junction bases: 7. The germline CDR1 and CDR2 sequences are GEAIGNYY and EKD. The CDR3 reads CACDFTGGSRDTRQMFF. The CDR3 DNA sequence: TGTGCCTGTGATTTTACTGGGGGATCCAGGGACACCCGACAGATGTTTTTC.

In this sample, this clone turned up a few times. A read error may be the cause here, since a much bigger clone is one base away. The chain joins TRDV2 to TRDJ2; possible D gene TRDD3, 6 bases. The CDR3 sequence is 15 residues long. CDR1 is GEAIGNYY, CDR2 EKD, per germline. The CDR3 spells CASDTLGGMRAQLFF. The CDR3 DNA follows: TGTGCCAGTGACACCCTTGGGGGTATGAGGGCACAACTCTTCTTT.

This clone is medium-sized (0.01 to 0.1%) within its sample. Other DNA variants within this sample encode the same CDR3. The rearrangement links TRDV2 to TRDJ2, with D perhaps matching TRDD3 (6 bases). Trimming stripped 1 base from V and 1 base from J, with 6 bases between. Per germline, CDR1 GEAIGNYY and CDR2 EKD. CDR3 length: 14 amino acids. CDR3 sequence (DNA): TGTGCCTGTGACACGGGGATTTTGACAGCACAACTCTTCTTT. Protein product: CACDTGILTAQLFF.

The genes are TRAV29/DV5 and TRDJ1, with TRDD3 matching 10 bases. V dropped 3 bases and J dropped 4; count of bases not matched to a gene: 15. This CDR3 contains 17 residues. In germline, CDR1 is NSMFDY, CDR2 ISSIKDK. CDR3 loop: CAATFLHHWGMSDKLIF. CDR3 coding DNA: TGTGCAGCAACTTTCCTACACCACTGGGGGATGAGCGATAAACTCATCTTT.